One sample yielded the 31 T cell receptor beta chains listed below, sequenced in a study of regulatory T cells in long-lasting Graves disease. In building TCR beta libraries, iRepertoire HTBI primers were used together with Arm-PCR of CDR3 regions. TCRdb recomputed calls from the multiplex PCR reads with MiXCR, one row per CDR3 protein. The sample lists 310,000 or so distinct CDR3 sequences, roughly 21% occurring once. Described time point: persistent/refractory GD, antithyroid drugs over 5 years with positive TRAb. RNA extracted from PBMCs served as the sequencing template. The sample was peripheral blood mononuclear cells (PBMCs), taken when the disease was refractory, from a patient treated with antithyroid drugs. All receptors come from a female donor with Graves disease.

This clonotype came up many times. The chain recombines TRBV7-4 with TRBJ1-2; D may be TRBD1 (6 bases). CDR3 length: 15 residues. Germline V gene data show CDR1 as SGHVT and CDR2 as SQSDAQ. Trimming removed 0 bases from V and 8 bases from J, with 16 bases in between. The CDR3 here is CASSLARAPGEGYTF. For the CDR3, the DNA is TGTGCCAGCAGCTTAGCGAGGGCCCCAGGGGAGGGCTACACCTTC.

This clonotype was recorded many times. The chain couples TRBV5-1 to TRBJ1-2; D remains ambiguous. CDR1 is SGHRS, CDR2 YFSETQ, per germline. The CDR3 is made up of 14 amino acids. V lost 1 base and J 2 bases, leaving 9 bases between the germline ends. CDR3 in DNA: TGCGCCAGCAGCTTGATGCAGAGCAACTATGGCTACACCTTC. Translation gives CASSLMQSNYGYTF.

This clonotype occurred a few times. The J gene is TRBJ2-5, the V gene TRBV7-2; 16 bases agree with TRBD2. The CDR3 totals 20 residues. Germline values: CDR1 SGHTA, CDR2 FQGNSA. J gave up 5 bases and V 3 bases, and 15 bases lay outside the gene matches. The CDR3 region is CASSFPAPGLAGGPWETQYF. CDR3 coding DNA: TGTGCCAGCAGCTTCCCTGCACCGGGACTAGCGGGGGGGCCGTGGGAGACCCAGTACTTC.

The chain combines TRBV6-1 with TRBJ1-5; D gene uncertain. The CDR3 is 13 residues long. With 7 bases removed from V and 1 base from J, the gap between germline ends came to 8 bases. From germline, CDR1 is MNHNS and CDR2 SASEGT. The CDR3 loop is CASTVLSNQPQHF. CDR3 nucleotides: TGTGCCAGCACAGTGCTGAGCAATCAGCCCCAGCATTTT.

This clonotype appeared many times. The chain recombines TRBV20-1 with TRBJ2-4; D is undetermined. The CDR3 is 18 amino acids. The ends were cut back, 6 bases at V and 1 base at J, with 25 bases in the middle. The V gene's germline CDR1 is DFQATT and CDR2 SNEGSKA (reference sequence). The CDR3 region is CSAPSGGGEVLAKNIQYF. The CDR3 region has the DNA TGCAGTGCCCCCTCGGGTGGTGGAGAGGTTTTGGCCAAAAACATTCAGTACTTC.

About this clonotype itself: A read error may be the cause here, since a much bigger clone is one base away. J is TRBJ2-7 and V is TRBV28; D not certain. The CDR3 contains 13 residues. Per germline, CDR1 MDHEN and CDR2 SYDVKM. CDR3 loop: CASSLYGPYEQCF. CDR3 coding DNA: TGTGCCAGCAGTTTATACGGGCCCTACGAGCAGTGCTTC.

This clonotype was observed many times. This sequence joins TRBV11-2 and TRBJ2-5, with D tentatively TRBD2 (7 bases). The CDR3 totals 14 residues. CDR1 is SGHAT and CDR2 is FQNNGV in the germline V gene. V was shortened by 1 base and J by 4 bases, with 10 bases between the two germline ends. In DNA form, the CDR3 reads TGTGCCAGCAGCTTAGGAAGGGGGGGAGAGACCCAGTACTTC. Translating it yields CASSLGRGGETQYF.

This chain's CDR3 is CAWSSTGGAGETQYF. The DNA for the CDR3 is TGTGCCTGGAGTTCAACAGGGGGCGCGGGGGAGACCCAGTACTTC. The chain joins TRBV30 to TRBJ2-5, with 9 nucleotides matching TRBD1. V trimming: 2 bases; J trimming: 5 bases; junction bases outside the gene matches: 9. The CDR3 sequence is 15 residues long. CDR1 GTSNPN and CDR2 SVGIG come from the germline V gene (reference sequence).

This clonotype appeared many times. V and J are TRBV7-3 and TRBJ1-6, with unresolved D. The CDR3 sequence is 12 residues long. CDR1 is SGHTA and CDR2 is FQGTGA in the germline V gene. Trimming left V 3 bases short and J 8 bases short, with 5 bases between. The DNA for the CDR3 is TGTGCCAGCAGCTTCTCCCATTCACCCCTCCACTTT. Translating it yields CASSFSHSPLHF. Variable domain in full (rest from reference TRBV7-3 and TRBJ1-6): GAGVSQTPSNKVTEKGKYVELRCDPISGHTALYWYRQSLGQGPEFLIYFQGTGAADDSGLPNDRFFAVRPEGSVSTLKIQRTERGDSAVYLCASSFSHSPLHFGNGTRLTVT.

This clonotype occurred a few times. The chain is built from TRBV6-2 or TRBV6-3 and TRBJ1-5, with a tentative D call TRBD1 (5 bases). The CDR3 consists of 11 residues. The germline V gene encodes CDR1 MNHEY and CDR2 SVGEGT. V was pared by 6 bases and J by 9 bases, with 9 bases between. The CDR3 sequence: CASSQGSPQHF. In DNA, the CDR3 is TGTGCCAGCAGCCAGGGTTCGCCCCAGCATTTT.

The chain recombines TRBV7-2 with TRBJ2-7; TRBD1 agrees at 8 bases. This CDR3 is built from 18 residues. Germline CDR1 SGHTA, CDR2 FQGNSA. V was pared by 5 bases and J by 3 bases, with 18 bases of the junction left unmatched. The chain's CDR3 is CASSHSRLRTGPSYEQYF. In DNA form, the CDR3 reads TGTGCCAGCAGCCACTCAAGGCTACGGACAGGGCCCAGCTACGAGCAGTACTTC. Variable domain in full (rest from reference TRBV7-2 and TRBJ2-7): GAGVSQSPSNKVTEKGKDVELRCDPISGHTALYWYRQSLGQGLEFLIYFQGNSAPDKSGLPSDRFSAERTGGSVSTLTIQRTQQEDSAVYLCASSHSRLRTGPSYEQYFGPGTRLTVT.

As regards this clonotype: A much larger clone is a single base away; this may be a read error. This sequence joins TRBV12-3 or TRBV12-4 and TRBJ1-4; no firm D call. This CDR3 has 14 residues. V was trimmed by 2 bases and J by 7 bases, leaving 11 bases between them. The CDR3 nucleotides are TGTGCCAGCAGTTTATTAAGCAGAGGTGAAAAACTGTTTTTT. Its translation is CASSLLSRGEKLFF.

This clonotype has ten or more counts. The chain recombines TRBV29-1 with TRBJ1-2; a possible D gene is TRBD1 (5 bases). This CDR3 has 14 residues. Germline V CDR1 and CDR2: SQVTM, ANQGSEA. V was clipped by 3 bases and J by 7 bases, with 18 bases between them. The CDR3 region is CSVDHSGRGSGYTF. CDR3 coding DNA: TGCAGCGTTGATCACTCGGGGCGAGGTTCTGGCTACACCTTC.

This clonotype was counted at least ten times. The CDR3 nucleotides are TGTGCCAGCACACCGGGACAGGTCTTCAATCAGCCCCAGCATTTT. Translating it yields CASTPGQVFNQPQHF. This sequence joins TRBV2 and TRBJ1-5, with 8 positions matching TRBD1. Germline V gives CDR1 SNHLY, CDR2 FYNNEI. The CDR3 has 15 residues. V shed 7 bases and J 3 bases; nucleotides not matched to a gene: 8.

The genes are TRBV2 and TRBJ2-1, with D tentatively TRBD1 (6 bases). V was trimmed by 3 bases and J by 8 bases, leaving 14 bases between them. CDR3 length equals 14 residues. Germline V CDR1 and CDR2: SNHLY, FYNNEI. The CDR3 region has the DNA TGTGCCAGCAGTGAGACAGGACCCTGGGATGAGCAGTTCTTC. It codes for CASSETGPWDEQFF.

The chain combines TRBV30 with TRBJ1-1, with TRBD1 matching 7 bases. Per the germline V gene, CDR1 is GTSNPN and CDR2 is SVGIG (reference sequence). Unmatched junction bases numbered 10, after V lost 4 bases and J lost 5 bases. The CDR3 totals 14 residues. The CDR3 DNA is TGTGCCTGGACTACACTCGGCAGGGGGACTGAAGCTTTCTTT. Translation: CAWTTLGRGTEAFF.

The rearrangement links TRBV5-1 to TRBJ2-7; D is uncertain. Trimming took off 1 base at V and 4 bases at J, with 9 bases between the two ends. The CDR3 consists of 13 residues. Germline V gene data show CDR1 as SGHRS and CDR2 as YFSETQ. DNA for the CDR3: TGCGCCAGCAGCTTGAACTATGCGTACGAGCAGTACTTC. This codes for CASSLNYAYEQYF. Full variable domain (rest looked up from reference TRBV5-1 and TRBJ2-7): KAGVTQTPRYLIKTRGQQVTLSCSPISGHRSVSWYQQTPGQGLQFLFEYFSETQRNKGNFPGRFSGRQFSNSRSEMNVSTLELGDSALYLCASSLNYAYEQYFGPGTRLTVT.

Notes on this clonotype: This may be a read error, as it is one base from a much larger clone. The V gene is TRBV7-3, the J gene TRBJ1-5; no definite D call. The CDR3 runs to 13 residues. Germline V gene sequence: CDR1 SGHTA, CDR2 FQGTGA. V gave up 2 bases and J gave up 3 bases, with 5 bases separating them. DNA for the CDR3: TGTGCCAGCAGCTTACGGCACAATCAGCCCCAGCATTTT. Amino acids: CASSLRHNQPQHF.

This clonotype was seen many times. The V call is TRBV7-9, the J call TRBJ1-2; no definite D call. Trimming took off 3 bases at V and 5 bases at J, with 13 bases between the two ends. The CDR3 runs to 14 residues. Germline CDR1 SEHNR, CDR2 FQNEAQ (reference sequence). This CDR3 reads CASSLRAGTYGYTF. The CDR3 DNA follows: TGTGCCAGCAGCTTGAGGGCAGGCACTTATGGCTACACCTTC.

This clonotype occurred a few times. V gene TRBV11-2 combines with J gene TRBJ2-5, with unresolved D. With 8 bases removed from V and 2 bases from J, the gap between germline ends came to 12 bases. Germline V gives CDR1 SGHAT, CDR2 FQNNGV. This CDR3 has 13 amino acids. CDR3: CASGPSLQETQYF. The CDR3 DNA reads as TGTGCCAGCGGCCCGTCCTTACAAGAGACCCAGTACTTC.

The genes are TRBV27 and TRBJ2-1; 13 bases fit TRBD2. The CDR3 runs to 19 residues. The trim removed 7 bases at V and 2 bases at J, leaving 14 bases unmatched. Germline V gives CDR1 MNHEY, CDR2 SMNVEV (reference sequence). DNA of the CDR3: TGTGCCAGCACCAGTTTTGGCCGAGGGACTAGCGGGACCTACAATGAGCAGTTCTTC. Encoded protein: CASTSFGRGTSGTYNEQFF.

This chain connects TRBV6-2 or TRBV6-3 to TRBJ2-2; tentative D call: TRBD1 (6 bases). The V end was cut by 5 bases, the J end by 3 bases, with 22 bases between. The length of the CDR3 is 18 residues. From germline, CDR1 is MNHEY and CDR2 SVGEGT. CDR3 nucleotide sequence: TGTGCCAGCAGTGAAAAGGGAAAGGGGCAGGGGCACACCGGGGAGCTGTTTTTT. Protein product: CASSEKGKGQGHTGELFF.

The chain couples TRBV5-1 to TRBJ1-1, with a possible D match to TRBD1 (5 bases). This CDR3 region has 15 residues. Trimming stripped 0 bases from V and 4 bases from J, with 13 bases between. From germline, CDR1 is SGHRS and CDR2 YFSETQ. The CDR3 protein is CASSLAPGGPTEAFF. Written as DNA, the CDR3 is TGCGCCAGCAGCTTGGCCCCGGGGGGTCCCACTGAAGCTTTCTTT. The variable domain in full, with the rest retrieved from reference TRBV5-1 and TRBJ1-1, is KAGVTQTPRYLIKTRGQQVTLSCSPISGHRSVSWYQQTPGQGLQFLFEYFSETQRNKGNFPGRFSGRQFSNSRSEMNVSTLELGDSALYLCASSLAPGGPTEAFFGQGTRLTVV.

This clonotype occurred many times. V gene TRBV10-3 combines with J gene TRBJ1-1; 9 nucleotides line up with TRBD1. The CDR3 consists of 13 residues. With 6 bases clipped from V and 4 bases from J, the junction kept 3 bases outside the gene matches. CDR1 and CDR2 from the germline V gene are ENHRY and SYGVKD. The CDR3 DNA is TGTGCCATCAGGACAGGGGGTGGCACTGAAGCTTTCTTT. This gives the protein CAIRTGGGTEAFF.

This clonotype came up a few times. The CDR3 bases are TGTGCCAGCAGCTTAACTAGCGGGAGAGGGGAGCAGTTCTTC. This translates into CASSLTSGRGEQFF. This chain links TRBV11-2 with TRBJ2-5, with 11 bases lining up with TRBD2. The DNA end lines up better with TRBJ2-1; the J call may be wrong. The germline V gene has CDR1 SGHAT and CDR2 FQNNGV. This CDR3 has 14 amino acids.

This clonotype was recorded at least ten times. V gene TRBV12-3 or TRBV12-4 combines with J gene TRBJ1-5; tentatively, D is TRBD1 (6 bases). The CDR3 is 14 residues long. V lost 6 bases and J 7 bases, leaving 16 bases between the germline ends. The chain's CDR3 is CASSSDRTGQPQHF. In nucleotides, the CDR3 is TGTGCCAGCAGCTCCGACAGGACGGGGCAGCCCCAGCATTTT.

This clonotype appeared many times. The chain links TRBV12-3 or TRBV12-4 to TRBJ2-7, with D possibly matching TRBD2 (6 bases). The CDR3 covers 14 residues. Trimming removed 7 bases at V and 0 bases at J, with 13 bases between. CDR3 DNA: TGTGCCAGCAAGCCCGGGACTCTCTCCTACGAGCAGTACTTC. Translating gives CASKPGTLSYEQYF.

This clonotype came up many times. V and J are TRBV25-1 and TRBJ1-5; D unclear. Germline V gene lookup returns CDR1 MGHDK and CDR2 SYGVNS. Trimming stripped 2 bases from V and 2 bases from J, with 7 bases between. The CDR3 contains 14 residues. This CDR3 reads CASSEPGGNQPQHF. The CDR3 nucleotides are TGTGCCAGCAGTGAACCCGGGGGCAATCAGCCCCAGCATTTT.

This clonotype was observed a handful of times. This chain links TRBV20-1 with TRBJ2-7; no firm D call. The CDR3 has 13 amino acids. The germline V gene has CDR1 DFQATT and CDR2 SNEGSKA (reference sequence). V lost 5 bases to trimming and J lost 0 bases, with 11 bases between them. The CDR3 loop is CSADGRTSYEQYF. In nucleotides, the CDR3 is TGCAGTGCTGATGGCAGGACCTCCTACGAGCAGTACTTC.

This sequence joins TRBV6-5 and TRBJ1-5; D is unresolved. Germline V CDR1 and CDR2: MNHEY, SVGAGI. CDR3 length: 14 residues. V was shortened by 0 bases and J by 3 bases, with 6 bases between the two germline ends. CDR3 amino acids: CASSYSGANQPQHF. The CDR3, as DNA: TGTGCCAGCAGTTACTCTGGAGCCAATCAGCCCCAGCATTTT.

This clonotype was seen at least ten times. Written as DNA, the CDR3 is TGTGCCAGCAGTCGCCACACTAGCGGGGGGGTAGCCGGGGAGCTGTTTTTT. Translating it yields CASSRHTSGGVAGELFF. The rearrangement joins TRBV12-3 or TRBV12-4 to TRBJ2-2; 13 nucleotides agree with TRBD2. Trimming removed 5 bases from V and 6 bases from J; junction bases left unmatched: 9. This CDR3 comprises 17 residues.